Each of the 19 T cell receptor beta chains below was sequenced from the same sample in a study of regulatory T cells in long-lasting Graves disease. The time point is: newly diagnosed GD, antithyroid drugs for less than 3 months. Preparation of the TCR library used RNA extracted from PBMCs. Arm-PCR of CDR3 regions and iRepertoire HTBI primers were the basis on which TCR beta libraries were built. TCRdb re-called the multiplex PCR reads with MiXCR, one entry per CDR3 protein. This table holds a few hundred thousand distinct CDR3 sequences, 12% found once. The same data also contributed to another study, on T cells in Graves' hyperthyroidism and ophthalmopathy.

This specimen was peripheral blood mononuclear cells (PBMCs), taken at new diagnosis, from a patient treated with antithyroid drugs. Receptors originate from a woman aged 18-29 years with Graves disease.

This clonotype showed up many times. CDR3 coding DNA: TGTGCCAGCAAGGGACTAGCGGGAGTTAATGAGCAGTTCTTC. It translates to CASKGLAGVNEQFF. The rearrangement uses TRBV6-1 and TRBJ2-1, with TRBD2 identical over 14 bases. CDR3 length: 14 residues. The trim removed 7 bases at V and 7 bases at J, leaving 3 bases unmatched. Germline loops: CDR1 MNHNS, CDR2 SASEGT.

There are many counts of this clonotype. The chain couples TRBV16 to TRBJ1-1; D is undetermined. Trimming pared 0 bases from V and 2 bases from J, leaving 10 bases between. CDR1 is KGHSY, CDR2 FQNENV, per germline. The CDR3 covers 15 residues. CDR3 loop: CASSQSGRTNTEAFF. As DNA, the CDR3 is TGTGCCAGCAGCCAATCTGGGCGGACTAACACTGAAGCTTTCTTT.

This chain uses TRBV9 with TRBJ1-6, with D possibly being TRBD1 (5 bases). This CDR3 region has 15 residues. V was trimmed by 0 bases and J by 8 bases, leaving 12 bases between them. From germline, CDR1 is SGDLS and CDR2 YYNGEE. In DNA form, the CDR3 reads TGTGCCAGCAGCGTAGGGGTAGGGGCGGATTCACCCCTCCACTTT. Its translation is CASSVGVGADSPLHF.

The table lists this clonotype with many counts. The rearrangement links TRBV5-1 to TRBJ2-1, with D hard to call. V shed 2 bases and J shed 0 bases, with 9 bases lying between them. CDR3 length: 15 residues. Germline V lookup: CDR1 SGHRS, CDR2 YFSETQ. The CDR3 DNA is TGCGCCAGCAGCTTCGGACGGAGCTCCTACAATGAGCAGTTCTTC. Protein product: CASSFGRSSYNEQFF.

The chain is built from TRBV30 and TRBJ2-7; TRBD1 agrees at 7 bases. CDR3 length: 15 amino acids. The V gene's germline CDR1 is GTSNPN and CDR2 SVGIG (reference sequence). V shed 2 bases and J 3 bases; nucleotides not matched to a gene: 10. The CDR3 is CAWSYPGQLIYEQYF. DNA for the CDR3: TGTGCCTGGAGTTACCCGGGACAGCTTATCTACGAGCAGTACTTC.

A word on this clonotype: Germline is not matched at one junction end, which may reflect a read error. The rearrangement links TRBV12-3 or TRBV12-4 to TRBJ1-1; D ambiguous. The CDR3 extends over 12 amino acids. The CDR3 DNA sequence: TGTGCCAGCAGTTTTCAGAACATTGAAGCTTTCTTT. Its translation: CASSFQNIEAFF.

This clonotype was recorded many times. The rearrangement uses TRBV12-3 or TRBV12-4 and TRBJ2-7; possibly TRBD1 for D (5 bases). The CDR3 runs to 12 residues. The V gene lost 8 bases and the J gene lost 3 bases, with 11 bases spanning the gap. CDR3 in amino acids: CASSPTGYEQYV. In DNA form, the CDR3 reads TGTGCCAGCTCACCAACAGGCTACGAGCAGTACGTC.

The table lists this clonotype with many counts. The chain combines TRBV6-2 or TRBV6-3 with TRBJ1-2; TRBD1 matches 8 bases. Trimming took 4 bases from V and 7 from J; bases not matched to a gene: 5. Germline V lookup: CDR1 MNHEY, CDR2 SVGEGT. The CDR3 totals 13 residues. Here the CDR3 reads CASSSDRAAGYTF. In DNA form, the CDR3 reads TGTGCCAGCAGTTCGGACAGGGCTGCTGGCTACACCTTC.

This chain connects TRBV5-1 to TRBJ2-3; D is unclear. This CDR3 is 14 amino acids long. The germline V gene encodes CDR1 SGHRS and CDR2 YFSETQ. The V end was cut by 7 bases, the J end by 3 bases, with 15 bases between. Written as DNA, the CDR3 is TGCGCCAGCGGGGTCACGAAAGGGACAGATACGCAGTATTTT. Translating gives CASGVTKGTDTQYF.

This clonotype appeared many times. CDR3 residues: CASSHRQDEAGYEQFF. In DNA form, the CDR3 reads TGTGCCAGCAGCCACCGACAGGACGAAGCCGGGTATGAGCAGTTCTTC. The chain joins TRBV7-9 to TRBJ2-1, with D possibly being TRBD1 (6 bases). V was trimmed by 5 bases and J by 8 bases, leaving 22 bases between them. CDR3 length: 16 amino acids. Germline V gene data show CDR1 as SEHNR and CDR2 as FQNEAQ (reference sequence).

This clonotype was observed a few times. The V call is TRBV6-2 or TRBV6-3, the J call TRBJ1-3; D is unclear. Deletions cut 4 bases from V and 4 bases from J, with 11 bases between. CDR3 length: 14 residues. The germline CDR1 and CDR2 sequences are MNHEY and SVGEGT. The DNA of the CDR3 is TGTGCCAGCAGTTCAACAGTTGTCGGAAACACCATATATTTT. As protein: CASSSTVVGNTIYF.

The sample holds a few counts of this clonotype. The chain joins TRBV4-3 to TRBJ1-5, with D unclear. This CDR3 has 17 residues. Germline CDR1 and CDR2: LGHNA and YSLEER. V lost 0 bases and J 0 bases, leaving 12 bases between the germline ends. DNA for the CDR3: TGCGCCAGCAGCCAAGATCGTAGCAGATTTAGCAATCAGCCCCAGCATTTT. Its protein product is CASSQDRSRFSNQPQHF.

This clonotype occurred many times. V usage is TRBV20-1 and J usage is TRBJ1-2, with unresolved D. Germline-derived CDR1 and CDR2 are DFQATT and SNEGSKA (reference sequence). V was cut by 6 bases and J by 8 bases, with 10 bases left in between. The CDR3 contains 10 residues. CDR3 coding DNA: TGCAGTGCGGAGACCCCGGGCTACACCTTC. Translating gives CSAETPGYTF.

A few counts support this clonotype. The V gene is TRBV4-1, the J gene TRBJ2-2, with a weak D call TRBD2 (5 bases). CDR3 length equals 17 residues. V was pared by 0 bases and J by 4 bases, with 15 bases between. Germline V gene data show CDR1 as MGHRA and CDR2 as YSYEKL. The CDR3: CASSQDLRVKGTGELFF. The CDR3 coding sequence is TGCGCCAGCAGCCAAGATTTGAGGGTTAAGGGCACCGGGGAGCTGTTTTTT.

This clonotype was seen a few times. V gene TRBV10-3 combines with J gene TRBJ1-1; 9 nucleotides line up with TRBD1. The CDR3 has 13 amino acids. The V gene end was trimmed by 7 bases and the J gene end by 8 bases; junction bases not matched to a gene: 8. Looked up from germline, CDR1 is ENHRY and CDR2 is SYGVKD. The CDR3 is CAIKIQGALEAFF. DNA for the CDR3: TGTGCCATCAAGATACAGGGGGCACTGGAAGCTTTCTTT.

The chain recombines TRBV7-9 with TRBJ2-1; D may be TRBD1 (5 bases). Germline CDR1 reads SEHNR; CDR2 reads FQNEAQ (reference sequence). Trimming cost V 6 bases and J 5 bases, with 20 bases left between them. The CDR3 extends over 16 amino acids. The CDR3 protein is CASRYLGQGVHNEQFF. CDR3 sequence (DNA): TGTGCCAGCAGATACTTGGGCCAGGGTGTCCACAATGAGCAGTTCTTC.

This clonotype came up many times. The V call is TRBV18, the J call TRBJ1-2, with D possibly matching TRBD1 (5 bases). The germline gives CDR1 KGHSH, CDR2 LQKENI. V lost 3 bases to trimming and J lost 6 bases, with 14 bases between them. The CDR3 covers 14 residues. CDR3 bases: TGTGCCAGCTCACCTCCGGGGGGGTCGGATGGCTACACCTTC. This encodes CASSPPGGSDGYTF. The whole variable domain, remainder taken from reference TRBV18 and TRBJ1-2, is NAGVMQNPRHLVRRRGQEARLRCSPMKGHSHVYWYRQLPEEGLKFMVYLQKENIIDESGMPKERFSAEFPKEGPSILRIQQVVRGDSAAYFCASSPPGGSDGYTFGSGTRLTVV.

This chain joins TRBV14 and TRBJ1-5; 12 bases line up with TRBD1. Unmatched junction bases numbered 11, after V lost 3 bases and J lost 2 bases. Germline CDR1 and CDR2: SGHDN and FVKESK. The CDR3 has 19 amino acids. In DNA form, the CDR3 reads TGTGCCAGCAGCCATACCGGGACAGGGGGCTCTAGTGGCAATCAGCCCCAGCATTTT. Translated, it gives CASSHTGTGGSSGNQPQHF.

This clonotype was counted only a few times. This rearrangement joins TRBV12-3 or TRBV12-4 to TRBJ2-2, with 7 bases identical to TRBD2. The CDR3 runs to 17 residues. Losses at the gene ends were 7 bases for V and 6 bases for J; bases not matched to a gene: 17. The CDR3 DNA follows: TGTGCCAGCATGGAGACTAGCATTTCCGTGAGCGCCGGGGAGCTGTTTTTT. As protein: CASMETSISVSAGELFF.